The 16 T cell receptor beta chains reported below all come from one sample, sequenced in a study of shared clonotypes between healthy human individuals. Assay used: immunoSEQ multiplex PCR; TCRdb lists only in-frame clones, some missing. Here the sample spans millions of clones, roughly nine tenths being singletons. The sequencing sample was made of naive CD4+ T cells sorted from blood. Subset indicated: CD45RA+ positively selected. The receptors stem from a man younger than 35 in good health.

Worth noting for this clone: The same CDR3 also results from other DNA sequences found in this sample. The CDR3 nucleotides are TGCGCCAGCAGCTTGGGAGTAGCGGGGGGGCAAGAGACCCAGTACTTC. Its protein is CASSLGVAGGQETQYF. The chain employs TRBV5-1 and TRBJ2-5; TRBD2 agrees at 11 bases. The germline gives CDR1 SGHRS, CDR2 YFSETQ. The CDR3 runs to 16 residues. V lost 0 bases and J lost 2; bases outside the gene matches: 3.

This chain joins TRBV28 and TRBJ2-7; D call uncertain. In germline, CDR1 is MDHEN, CDR2 SYDVKM. Trimming cost V 3 bases and J 5 bases, with 2 bases left between them. CDR3 length: 10 amino acids. The CDR3 DNA reads as TGTGCCAGCAGTTTCGACGAGCAGTACTTC. Its translation is CASSFDEQYF.

This chain joins TRBV5-1 and TRBJ2-4, with TRBD2 matching 10 bases. CDR3 size: 17 residues. CDR1 is SGHRS, CDR2 YFSETQ, per germline. Unmatched junction bases numbered 4, after V lost 1 base and J lost 0 bases. The chain's CDR3 is CASSLYVAGGAKNIQYF. The CDR3 bases are TGCGCCAGCAGCTTGTATGTAGCGGGGGGAGCCAAAAACATTCAGTACTTC.

Of note for this clone: The sample carries other DNA sequences with the same CDR3. As DNA, the CDR3 is TGTGCCAGCAGCTTGGGACCATCACCCCTCCACTTT. Translation: CASSLGPSPLHF. The gene calls are TRBV7-9 and TRBJ1-6; D is possibly TRBD1 (5 bases). There are 12 residues in the CDR3. Trimming removed 3 bases at V and 10 bases at J, with 7 bases between. Germline V CDR1 and CDR2: SEHNR, FQNEAQ (reference sequence).

The V call is TRBV10-3, the J call TRBJ1-4; the match to TRBD1 covers 9 bases. Trimming at V came to 6 bases and at J to 6 bases, leaving 5 bases not matched to a gene. Germline CDR1 and CDR2: ENHRY and SYGVKD. CDR3 length: 14 amino acids. In DNA form, the CDR3 reads TGTGCCATCAGACAGGGGGCTCGGGATGAAAAACTGTTTTTT. Translating gives CAIRQGARDEKLFF.

J is TRBJ2-7 and V is TRBV19, with D possibly being TRBD2 (5 bases). V lost 5 bases, J lost 2 bases, and 10 bases lay in between. In germline, CDR1 is LNHDA, CDR2 SQIVND (reference sequence). CDR3 length: 13 residues. CDR3 in DNA: TGTGCCAGTAGTCGGACTGACACCTACGAGCAGTACTTC. Protein: CASSRTDTYEQYF.

V and J are TRBV10-3 and TRBJ1-1; 8 bases align to TRBD1. Germline lookup yields CDR1 ENHRY and CDR2 SYGVKD. This CDR3 spans 14 amino acids. Unmatched junction bases numbered 9, after V lost 8 bases and J lost 4 bases. CDR3 DNA sequence: TGTGCCATCTCTAAGGACAGGGAGGGCACTGAAGCTTTCTTT. Translating gives CAISKDREGTEAFF.

The V and J genes are TRBV15 and TRBJ2-2; 8 bases are a match to TRBD2. The CDR3 spans 16 residues. The V and J ends lost 3 bases and 6 bases, in that order; junction bases with no gene match: 9. Germline V gene lookup returns CDR1 LNHNV and CDR2 YYDKDF (reference sequence). As DNA, the CDR3 is TGTGCCACCAGCAGGGGCACGGGGGGGCGCTCCGGGGAGCTGTTTTTT. This codes for CATSRGTGGRSGELFF.

To note about this clone: Other DNA sequences from this sample encode an identical CDR3 as well. V and J are TRBV5-1 and TRBJ1-4, with 7 bases identical to TRBD1. This CDR3 contains 14 residues. Germline CDR1 reads SGHRS; CDR2 reads YFSETQ. Germline trimming cut 5 bases from V and 3 bases from J; bases unmatched to any gene: 4. The CDR3 loop is CASRTGTANEKLFF. The CDR3 DNA sequence: TGCGCCAGCAGAACCGGGACAGCTAATGAAAAACTGTTTTTT.

This chain uses TRBV7-9 with TRBJ2-7; no reliable D call. V was clipped by 1 base and J by 0 bases, with 10 bases between them. The CDR3 length is 15 residues. Germline CDR1 reads SEHNR; CDR2 reads FQNEAQ (reference sequence). Here the CDR3 reads CASSLGFWGSYEQYF. The DNA for the CDR3 is TGTGCCAGCAGCTTAGGCTTTTGGGGCTCCTACGAGCAGTACTTC.

The rearrangement links TRBV4-1 to TRBJ2-7, with 7 bases lining up with TRBD2. The CDR3 runs 15 residues. V shed 1 base and J 2 bases; nucleotides not matched to a gene: 5. Germline V lookup: CDR1 MGHRA, CDR2 YSYEKL. The CDR3 spells CASSQGLAVTYEQYF. The CDR3 DNA reads TGCGCCAGCAGCCAAGGTCTAGCGGTTACCTACGAGCAGTACTTC.

The genes are TRBV7-9 and TRBJ2-5, with D perhaps matching TRBD1 or TRBD2 (5 bases each). Germline V lookup: CDR1 SEHNR, CDR2 FQNEAQ (reference sequence). Trimming removed 4 bases at V and 3 bases at J, with 12 bases between. CDR3 length: 14 amino acids. The CDR3 is CASSWTGTEETQYF. In DNA form, the CDR3 reads TGTGCCAGCAGCTGGACCGGGACGGAAGAGACCCAGTACTTC.

The chain couples TRBV9 to TRBJ2-5, with D uncertain. CDR1 and CDR2 (germline): SGDLS, YYNGEE. The CDR3 is 15 residues long. V was pared by 0 bases and J by 1 base, with 10 bases between. Written as DNA, the CDR3 is TGTGCCAGCAGCGTAGGGGGATCTGCCCAAGAGACCCAGTACTTC. Translated, it gives CASSVGGSAQETQYF.

The chain links TRBV5-1 to TRBJ1-1; D perhaps matches TRBD1 (6 bases). This CDR3 comprises 14 residues. Germline V gene sequence: CDR1 SGHRS, CDR2 YFSETQ. Between the trimmed V and J ends, which lost 2 bases and 1 base, there was a span of 9 bases. In DNA form, the CDR3 reads TGCGCCAGCAGCTTTGCAGGGGAGAACACTGAAGCTTTCTTT. Translated, it gives CASSFAGENTEAFF.

The V and J genes are TRBV5-1 and TRBJ2-3, with 7 bases lining up with TRBD1. Trimming took 2 bases from V and 4 from J; bases not matched to a gene: 7. CDR3 length: 15 amino acids. Germline loops: CDR1 SGHRS, CDR2 YFSETQ. In DNA, the CDR3 is TGCGCCAGCAGCTTTAACAGGGGTGGCGCAGATACGCAGTATTTT. The encoded protein is CASSFNRGGADTQYF.

On this clone itself: The same CDR3 can be traced to other DNA sequences in this sample. The chain couples TRBV7-3 to TRBJ2-3; D may be TRBD2 (5 bases). V shed 2 bases and J shed 4 bases, with 10 bases lying between them. The germline V gene encodes CDR1 SGHTA and CDR2 FQGTGA. The CDR3 contains 14 residues. CDR3 in DNA: TGTGCCAGCAGCTTAGGAGGTCGGGCAGATACGCAGTATTTT. Encoded protein: CASSLGGRADTQYF.